These T cell receptor beta chains were read from a single sample in a study of T cells after posttransplantation cyclophosphamide. Measured with immunoSEQ multiplex PCR; TCRdb has only the in-frame clones, and not every one. This sample includes about 24,000 clones with no singletons; its ten biggest clones take up around 7%. The sequenced material came from PBMCs. The receptors were sampled from a woman aged 55 to 70 in good health, CMV-negative, and a related stem cell transplant donor. Each CDR3 is given without its conserved first and last residue.

TRBJ2-2 TRBV5-1 ASIGGTGLNTGELF
TRBJ2-7 TRBV6-5 ASWTGGNYEQY
TRBJ1-4 TRBV7-2 ASSISAGGNEKLF
TRBJ1-5 TRBV4-2 ASSQVINQPQH
TRBJ1-3 TRBV20-1 SAPAGNTIY
TRBJ2-7 TRBV6-5 ASSQTSGRIYEQY
TRBJ1-3 TRBV27 ASSLIGQGFGNTIY
TRBJ1-1 TRBV10-3 AISEGPFSGVNTEAF
TRBJ2-1 TRBV7-6 ASSRLLEGPNNEQF
TRBJ1-1 TRBV7-8 ASSLRGNPNTEAF
TRBJ2-3 TRBV6-1 AGGGTSLRTDTQY
TRBJ1-6 TRBV4-2 ASSQGAGVGSPLH
TRBJ2-5 TRBV7-2 ASSLREAPQETQY
TRBJ2-1 TRBV10-1 ASSVAGQYNEQF
TRBJ1-5 TRBV5-1 ASSPGPGEQPQH
TRBJ2-1 TRBV6-4 ASRGMTGANEQF
TRBJ1-1 TRBV28 ASSKQGLGTEAF
TRBJ1-6 TRBV9 ASAARTENSPLH
TRBJ2-3 TRBV7-6 ASSYGQRTDTQY
TRBJ1-6 TRBV28 ASSFLGVGNSPLH
TRBJ2-1 TRBV7-9 ASSFPHGRDEQF
TRBJ1-5 TRBV6-1 ASNPTGSNQPQH
TRBJ2-7 TRBV29-1 SVEGTGGLYEQY
TRBJ2-2 TRBV5-1 ASSPLPGGDTGELF
TRBJ2-3 TRBV28 ASSPGGATDTQY
TRBJ2-2 TRBV5-4 ASSLDRGRAGELF
TRBJ2-3 TRBV27 ASSGAGTVRDTQY
TRBJ1-1 TRBV27 ASSFHPGGEAF
TRBJ1-3 TRBV29-1 SVEDGTATGNTIY
TRBJ2-2 TRBV28 ASSLARGRGQGASGELF
TRBJ2-5 TRBV6-5 ASSYSPSGPQETQY
TRBJ2-5 TRBV5-1 ASSWSGLAGIETQY
TRBJ2-1 TRBV19 ASSRGLAGWDEQF
TRBJ1-5 TRBV7-3 ASSPLRTEKLPLDWPQH
TRBJ2-1 TRBV4-1 ASSHQTSAQANEQF
TRBJ2-7 TRBV4-2 ASSQEEAASYEQY
TRBJ2-1 TRBV2 ASSDRDSTYNEQF
TRBJ2-7 TRBV6-5 ASSYSDGGYEQY
TRBJ1-1 TRBV18 ASSPFGTTGLNTEAF
TRBJ1-1 TRBV5-1 ASSPAGGINTEAF
TRBJ1-4 TRBV28 ASSLGGPNEKLF
TRBJ2-2 TRBV6-1 ASSALPRTGELF
TRBJ1-3 TRBV7-6 ASSLLGVTGNTIY
TRBJ2-7 TRBV5-8 ASSSPGLAGGGWAHEQY
TRBJ2-2 TRBV19 ASSIGGTRNTGELF
TRBJ2-3 TRBV7-2 ASSPGTSGGRVQY